The entry below gives a single TCR beta chain sequence along with its context. Its antigen remains unknown. The source of the sample is a study of T cell responses to AZD1222 COVID-19 vaccine. This table comes from immunoSEQ multiplex PCR, and its TCRdb copy is limited to in-frame clones, with some not included. The data show around 97,000 clones, roughly nine tenths seen once. Study outcomes and limitations: Only after the peak T cell response were repertoires sampled.

Germline V gene data show CDR1 as LNHDA and CDR2 as SQIVND (reference sequence). The CDR3 is made up of 15 amino acids. The V and J ends lost 2 bases and 5 bases, in that order; junction bases with no gene match: 3. The chain has TRBV19 and TRBJ2-1; 10 bases match TRBD2. The sequence came from an adult in good health. The sequencing here drew on peripheral blood, taken on day 0 of AZD1222 vaccination. The CDR3 spells CASSITSGNDNEQFF. The CDR3 coding sequence is TGTGCCAGTAGTATAACTAGCGGGAATGACAATGAGCAGTTCTTC.